This T cell receptor beta chain was recorded in a study of siplizumab effects on memory and regulatory T cells. Study results and limitations: Suppressive activity of Tregs proliferating in siplizumab cultures remained unconfirmed. No naive or memory phenotype could be assigned to roughly 75-95% of proliferating clones. A minor share of alloreactive clones matched unstimulated subsets.

V was shortened by 7 bases and J by 10 bases, with 14 bases between the two germline ends. The CDR3 totals 13 residues. In germline, CDR1 is LNHDA, CDR2 SQIVND (reference sequence). TCRdb keeps only in-frame clones here, not all; method: immunoSEQ multiplex PCR. The data hold about 100,000 clones, with more than 85% observed a single time. The table lists this clone with a count of one. Its antigen is undetermined. Sequenced sample: CD4+ T cells sorted from blood. The receptor was derived from a human donor in good health. The rearrangement joins TRBV19 to TRBJ1-6; possible D gene TRBD1, 5 bases. CDR3 DNA sequence: TGTGCCAGTATAGAGAACCGGGGCTCACCCCTCCACTTT. It yields the protein CASIENRGSPLHF.